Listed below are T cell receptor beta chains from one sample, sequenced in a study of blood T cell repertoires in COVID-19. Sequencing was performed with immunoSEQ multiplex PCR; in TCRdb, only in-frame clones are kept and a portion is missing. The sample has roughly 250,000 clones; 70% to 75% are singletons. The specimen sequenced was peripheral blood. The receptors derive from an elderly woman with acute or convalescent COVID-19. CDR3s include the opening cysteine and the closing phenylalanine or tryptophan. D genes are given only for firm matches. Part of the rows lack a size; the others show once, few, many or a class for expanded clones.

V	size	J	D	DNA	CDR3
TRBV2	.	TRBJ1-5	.	TGTGCCAGCAGTGACGGCGCCGGGAATCAGCCCCAGCATTTT	CASSDGAGNQPQHF
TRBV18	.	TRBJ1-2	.	TGTGCCAGCTCACATGGGACAAACTATGGCTACACCTTC	CASSHGTNYGYTF
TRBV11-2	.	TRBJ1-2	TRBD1	TGTGCCAGCAGCCAAGAGGGGGCAGGGGGCGTTCGTGGCTACACCTTC	CASSQEGAGGVRGYTF
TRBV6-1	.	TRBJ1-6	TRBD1	TGTGCCAGCAGTCAGGGGGGAGCTCTTGGTTCACCCCTCCACTTT	CASSQGGALGSPLHF
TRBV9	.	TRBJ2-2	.	TGTGCCAGCAGCCCAGCCGGGGTGGGAGCCGGGCCCGGGGAGCTGTTTTTT	CASSPAGVGAGPGELFF
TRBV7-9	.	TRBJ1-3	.	TGTGCCAGCAGCTTAATGTTGGGACGGGGGTTTGGAAACACCATATATTTT	CASSLMLGRGFGNTIYF
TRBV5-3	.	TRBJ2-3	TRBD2	TGTGCCAGAAGCTTGGCCCCTGTAGAGCGGGGGGGCGAGCGGCAGTATTTT	CARSLAPVERGGERQYF
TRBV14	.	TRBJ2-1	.	TGTGCCAGCAGCCAGGACAGAAGAAATGAGCAGTTCTTC	CASSQDRRNEQFF
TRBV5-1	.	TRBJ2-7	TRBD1	TGCGCCAGCAGCAAGCAAACAGGGGTAGGAGTCTACGAGCAGTACTTC	CASSKQTGVGVYEQYF
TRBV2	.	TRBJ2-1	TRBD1	TGTGCCAGCGTGCGACAGGGGGCCCACAATGAGCAGTTCTTC	CASVRQGAHNEQFF
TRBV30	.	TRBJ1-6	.	TGTGCCTGGGCAACAGGGAATGGTTCACCCCTCCACTTT	CAWATGNGSPLHF
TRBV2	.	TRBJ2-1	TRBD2	TGTGCCAGCAGTGCAGCGGGGGGGCGAAGTGAGCAGTTCTTC	CASSAAGGRSEQFF
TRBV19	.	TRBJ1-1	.	TGTGCCAGTATCGGACAGCCGTTGAACACTGAAGCTTTCTTT	CASIGQPLNTEAFF
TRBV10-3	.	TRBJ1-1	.	TGTGCCGCCCAGCGGACGGACCCTCCTGAAGCTTTCTTT	CAAQRTDPPEAFF
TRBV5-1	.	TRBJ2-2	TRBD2	TGCGCCAGCAGCTTACCGGCGGGAGGGGGCACCGGGGAGCTGTTTTTT	CASSLPAGGGTGELFF
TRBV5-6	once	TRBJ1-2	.	TGTGCCAGCAGCACTACGTCGAGAGGCTATGGCTACACCTTC	CASSTTSRGYGYTF
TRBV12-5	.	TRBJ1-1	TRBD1	TGTGCTAGCAGGGGGAAGTTGAACACTGAAGCTTTCTTT	CASRGKLNTEAFF
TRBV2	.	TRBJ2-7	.	TGTGCCAGCATTGGGACTTGGGCGAACGAGCAGTACTTC	CASIGTWANEQYF
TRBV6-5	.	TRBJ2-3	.	TGTGCCAGCATACGAGCCAGTGGAGCCACAGATACGCAGTATTTT	CASIRASGATDTQYF
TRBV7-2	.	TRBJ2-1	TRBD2	TGTGCCAGCAGCTTAGCAACCGGGACTAGCAGCTACAATGAGCAGTTCTTC	CASSLATGTSSYNEQFF
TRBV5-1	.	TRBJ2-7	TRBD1	TGCGCCAGCAGCTCACAGGGGGGCAGCTCCTACGAGCAGTACTTC	CASSSQGGSSYEQYF
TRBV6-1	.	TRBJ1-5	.	TGTGCCAGCAGCCCGACACTTAGCAATCAGCCCCAGCATTTT	CASSPTLSNQPQHF